Listed below are T cell receptor beta chains from one sample, sequenced in a study of T cells in tuberculosis. The table came from immunoSEQ multiplex PCR; TCRdb's copy has only in-frame clones and leaves some out. This table holds approximately 100,000 clones, approximately 90% found once. Source material: CD1b-GMM tetramer-negative cells sorted from PBMCs. These receptor sequences come from an adult woman with latent tuberculosis. Each CDR3 is given with its conserved first and last residue. The D gene is left open where the match is weak. Expanded clones get a size class; other rows say once, few or many, or leave the size out.

J: TRBJ2-7
D: .
V: TRBV10-3
size: .
CDR3: CAISESRVGGGYEQYF
DNA: TGTGCCATCAGTGAGTCCAGGGTGGGAGGGGGTTACGAGCAGTACTTC

J: TRBJ2-1
D: .
V: TRBV13
size: .
CDR3: CASSLRTYNLTDITNEQFF
DNA: TGTGCCAGCAGCCTACGAACCTACAACCTGACAGATATCACCAATGAGCAGTTCTTC

J: TRBJ2-5
D: .
V: TRBV5-1
size: once
CDR3: CASSFVGTGETQYF
DNA: TGCGCCAGCAGCTTCGTTGGAACGGGGGAGACCCAGTACTTC

J: TRBJ2-1
D: TRBD2
V: TRBV5-1
size: .
CDR3: CASSLVAGVSSYNEQFF
DNA: TGCGCCAGCAGCTTGGTTGCGGGAGTAAGCTCCTACAATGAGCAGTTCTTC

J: TRBJ2-1
D: .
V: TRBV2
size: .
CDR3: CASRSAGTYNEQFF
DNA: TGTGCCAGCCGCTCGGCAGGGACCTACAATGAGCAGTTCTTC

J: TRBJ2-1
D: .
V: TRBV7-2
size: .
CDR3: CASSLRSGVNNEQFF
DNA: TGTGCCAGCAGCTTACGGTCGGGGGTGAACAATGAGCAGTTCTTC

J: TRBJ2-3
D: .
V: TRBV2
size: .
CDR3: CASSAGGATGDTQYF
DNA: TGTGCCAGCAGTGCTGGGGGGGCCACGGGAGATACGCAGTATTTT

J: TRBJ2-3
D: .
V: TRBV7-6
size: .
CDR3: CASGGAGTDTQYF
DNA: TGTGCCAGCGGAGGGGCGGGCACAGATACGCAGTATTTT

J: TRBJ1-4
D: TRBD1
V: TRBV19
size: .
CDR3: CASSIGGQGAREKLFF
DNA: TGTGCCAGTAGTATAGGGGGACAGGGGGCGCGTGAAAAACTGTTTTTT

J: TRBJ2-3
D: TRBD2
V: TRBV7-2
size: once
CDR3: CASSLHGGSSFSDTQYF
DNA: TGTGCCAGCAGCTTACACGGGGGGTCAAGCTTTTCAGATACGCAGTATTTT

J: TRBJ2-2
D: .
V: TRBV14
size: .
CDR3: CASSQSSIMGGELFF
DNA: TGTGCCAGCAGCCAATCTAGCATCATGGGCGGGGAGCTGTTTTTT

J: TRBJ2-5
D: TRBD2
V: TRBV6-5
size: .
CDR3: CASSAPRGAQYF
DNA: TGTGCCAGCAGTGCCCCCCGGGGGGCCCAGTACTTC

J: TRBJ1-5
D: .
V: TRBV6-5
size: .
CDR3: CASSSTGFANQPQHF
DNA: TGTGCCAGCAGCTCCACAGGGTTTGCAAATCAGCCCCAGCATTTT

J: TRBJ1-2
D: .
V: TRBV7-8
size: .
CDR3: CASPNSFYGYTF
DNA: TGTGCCAGCCCTAACAGCTTCTATGGCTACACCTTC

J: TRBJ2-2
D: .
V: TRBV5-4
size: .
CDR3: CASSSSGRLRRGTGELFF
DNA: TGTGCCAGCAGCTCATCGGGACGACTGAGGCGGGGCACCGGGGAGCTGTTTTTT

J: TRBJ2-3
D: TRBD2
V: TRBV2
size: .
CDR3: CASTSSGESTDTQYF
DNA: TGTGCCAGCACCAGTAGCGGGGAATCCACAGATACGCAGTATTTT

J: TRBJ2-3
D: .
V: TRBV27
size: once
CDR3: CASTLRRGPTTDTQYF
DNA: TGTGCCAGCACCCTCCGGCGGGGCCCGACCACAGATACGCAGTATTTT

J: TRBJ2-7
D: .
V: TRBV30
size: .
CDR3: CAWSVRPGETYEQYF
DNA: TGTGCCTGGAGTGTAAGGCCAGGGGAAACCTACGAGCAGTACTTC

J: TRBJ2-2
D: TRBD1
V: TRBV4-2
size: .
CDR3: CASSQKTGGADTGELFF
DNA: TGTGCCAGCAGCCAGAAAACAGGGGGCGCCGACACCGGGGAGCTGTTTTTT

J: TRBJ1-6
D: TRBD1
V: TRBV10-3
size: few
CDR3: CAISVGQGASPLHF
DNA: TGTGCCATCAGTGTGGGGCAGGGGGCATCACCCCTCCACTTT

J: TRBJ2-5
D: .
V: TRBV28
size: .
CDR3: CASSSEETQYF
DNA: TGTGCCAGCAGTTCAGAAGAGACCCAGTACTTC

J: TRBJ1-6
D: .
V: TRBV1
size: .
CDR3: CTSSQGQPNSPLHF
DNA: TGCACCAGCAGCCAAGGACAGCCTAATTCACCCCTCCACTTT

J: TRBJ1-6
D: TRBD1
V: TRBV18
size: .
CDR3: CASSPEVFQGASSPLHF
DNA: TGTGCCAGCTCACCAGAGGTTTTTCAGGGGGCCAGTTCACCCCTCCACTTT

J: TRBJ2-5
D: .
V: TRBV7-8
size: .
CDR3: CASSLGTVLETQYF
DNA: TGTGCCAGCAGCTTAGGGACAGTTTTGGAGACCCAGTACTTC